Presented here are 8 T cell receptor beta chains from one specimen sequenced in a study of low-dose radiotherapy and immunotherapy resistance in tumors. Time point reported: before trial treatment. Both TCRalpha and TCRbeta chains were reverse transcribed with V-gene-specific primers. TCR amplification ran 20 PCR cycles using constant-region and V-primer adapter primers. A single record per CDR3 protein comes from TCRdb applying MiXCR to the reads. The sample has tens of thousands of distinct CDR3 sequences, 15% to 20% seen once. Material: PBMCs, obtained before treatment. These receptors were collected from a male donor with prostate cancer.

The table lists this clonotype with many counts. V and J are TRBV7-2 and TRBJ2-7; 10 bases are a match to TRBD1. This CDR3 comprises 14 residues. J gave up 6 bases and V 8 bases, and 10 bases lay outside the gene matches. Germline CDR1 SGHTA, CDR2 FQGNSA. CDR3 sequence: CASGSGGQGPEQYF. As DNA, the CDR3 is TGTGCCAGCGGTTCGGGGGGACAGGGGCCCGAGCAGTACTTC.

In this sample, this clonotype turned up many times. The chain is built from TRBV20-1 and TRBJ2-3; 10 positions match TRBD2. Germline loops: CDR1 DFQATT, CDR2 SNEGSKA (reference sequence). The CDR3 totals 14 residues. With V trimmed by 6 bases and J by 5 bases, 8 bases remained unmatched. This CDR3 is CSALLAGARDTQYF. DNA of the CDR3: TGCAGTGCGCTTCTAGCGGGGGCCCGAGATACGCAGTATTTT.

This clonotype was found many times. V gene TRBV2 combines with J gene TRBJ1-6, with a weak D call TRBD1 (5 bases). V lost 10 bases, J lost 9 bases, and 16 bases lay in between. From germline, CDR1 is SNHLY and CDR2 FYNNEI. The CDR3 contains 13 residues. The CDR3: CATERGQGSPLHF. The CDR3 DNA follows: TGTGCCACCGAAAGGGGTCAGGGTTCACCCCTCCACTTT. Supplemented by reference TRBV2 and TRBJ1-6, the full variable domain reads EPEVTQTPSHQVTQMGQEVILRCVPISNHLYFYWYRQILGQKVEFLVSFYNNEISEKSEIFDDQFSVERPDGSNFTLKIRSTKLEDSAMYFCATERGQGSPLHFGNGTRLTVT.

This clonotype has at least ten counts. Written as DNA, the CDR3 is TGCGCCAGCAGGGGGGCTGAAGCTTTCTTT. Protein product: CASRGAEAFF. The chain combines TRBV5-1 with TRBJ1-1; tentative D call: TRBD1 (5 bases). Germline assignment: CDR1 SGHRS and CDR2 YFSETQ. Trimming took off 5 bases at V and 6 bases at J, with 5 bases between the two ends. CDR3 size: 10 residues.

This clonotype was seen repeatedly, ten times or more. V usage is TRBV25-1 and J usage is TRBJ2-5, with 7 nucleotides matching TRBD2. J was trimmed by 2 bases and V by 1 base; bases with no gene match: 4. There are 15 residues in the CDR3. The V gene's germline CDR1 is MGHDK and CDR2 SYGVNS. CDR3 region: CASSEFLGGQETQYF. In DNA, the CDR3 is TGTGCCAGCAGTGAATTCCTGGGGGGGCAAGAGACCCAGTACTTC.

On this clonotype itself: A far larger clone is one base from this, pointing to a likely read error. The CDR3, as DNA: TGTGCCAGCAGCCCGGGGGGGATAGCTTTCAATGAGCAGTACTTC. This translates into CASSPGGIAFNEQYF. The V gene is TRBV6-5, the J gene TRBJ2-5; TRBD2 matches at 8 bases. Germline V gene data show CDR1 as MNHEY and CDR2 as SVGAGI. The J segment lost 11 bases and the V segment lost 6 bases, leaving 17 bases of the junction unmatched. This CDR3 has 15 residues.

Remarks on this clonotype: This likely traces to a read error, being one base from a far larger clone. The chain carries TRBV21-1 and TRBJ2-1; the table assigns TRBD1, which was not confirmed against the DNA. TRBV21-1 is given as a pseudogene. CDR3 length: 18 amino acids. CDR3 in amino acids: CASSKDHPGTESSYEQFF. For the CDR3, the DNA is TGTGCCAGCAGCAAAGATCATCCCGGGACAGAGAGCTCCTACGAGCAGTTCTTC.

This clonotype was found many times. The chain recombines TRBV6-6 with TRBJ1-1; possible D gene TRBD1, 6 bases. The CDR3 covers 13 residues. CDR1 is MNHNY, CDR2 SVGAGI, per germline (reference sequence). The ends were cut back, 0 bases at V and 7 bases at J, with 9 bases in the middle. CDR3 residues: CASSYSTDSEAFF. CDR3 nucleotide sequence: TGTGCCAGCAGTTACTCGACGGACAGTGAAGCTTTCTTT.